What follows are 10 T cell receptor beta chains derived from one specimen sequenced in a study of blood T cell repertoires in COVID-19. The assay was immunoSEQ multiplex PCR, and TCRdb's table has in-frame clones only and misses some. This sample has about 130,000 clones; 65% to 85% occur once, and the top ten carry 1.9%. Sequencing was carried out using peripheral blood. All receptors derive from a man between 65 and 85 years old with acute or convalescent COVID-19.

Regarding this clone: Additional DNA sequences in this sample encode the identical CDR3. V usage is TRBV6-5 and J usage is TRBJ2-7; 8 bases match TRBD1. V shed 5 bases and J 1 base; nucleotides not matched to a gene: 4. CDR1 MNHEY and CDR2 SVGAGI come from the germline V gene. The CDR3 consists of 14 residues. CDR3 sequence (DNA): TGTGCCAGCAGTCCCACAGGGGGGTCCTACGAGCAGTACTTC. Residues: CASSPTGGSYEQYF.

This clone has a single count. The chain employs TRBV5-1 and TRBJ2-3; D is undetermined. The ends were cut back, 2 bases at V and 1 base at J, with 8 bases in the middle. There are 14 residues in the CDR3. The germline gives CDR1 SGHRS, CDR2 YFSETQ. CDR3 bases: TGCGCCAGCAGCTTTGGCGGCGGCACAGATACGCAGTATTTT. This translates into CASSFGGGTDTQYF.

The chain is built from TRBV7-8 and TRBJ1-6; D is perhaps TRBD1 (5 bases). The CDR3 extends over 17 amino acids. Germline CDR1 is SGHVS and CDR2 is FQNEAQ. V was clipped by 4 bases and J by 6 bases, with 19 bases between them. CDR3 protein: CASSSNRGVLSNSPLHF. The CDR3 nucleotides read TGTGCCAGCAGCTCAAATCGGGGGGTCCTAAGTAATTCACCCCTCCACTTT. The whole variable domain, filled in from reference TRBV7-8 and TRBJ1-6, reads GAGVSQSPRYKVAKRGQDVALRCDPISGHVSLFWYQQALGQGPEFLTYFQNEAQLDKSGLPSDRFFAERPEGSVSTLKIQRTQQEDSAVYLCASSSNRGVLSNSPLHFGNGTRLTVT.

The V and J genes are TRBV2 and TRBJ1-2; maybe TRBD1 (5 bases). The CDR3 has 15 amino acids. The germline gives CDR1 SNHLY, CDR2 FYNNEI. Trimming left V 1 base short and J 4 bases short, with 13 bases between. DNA of the CDR3: TGTGCCAGCAGTGAAGATCGGGGGAGGGTCTATGGCTACACCTTC. Translating it yields CASSEDRGRVYGYTF.

This clone was detected once. The chain links TRBV9 to TRBJ2-3; weak D call: TRBD1 (7 bases). CDR1 SGDLS and CDR2 YYNGEE come from the germline V gene. The CDR3 is 14 residues long. V lost 5 bases and J lost 2, with 12 bases in between. CDR3 DNA sequence: TGTGCCAGCAGGGGAGGACAGGACACAGATACGCAGTATTTT. Translating gives CASRGGQDTDTQYF.

The V call is TRBV5-5, the J call TRBJ1-1, with 10 positions matching TRBD1. CDR1 and CDR2 from the germline V gene are SGHKS and YYEKEE (reference sequence). This CDR3 comprises 14 residues. With V trimmed by 4 bases and J by 9 bases, 9 bases remained unmatched. The DNA of the CDR3 is TGTGCCAGCAGCAGCCCGGGACAGGGGAAACAAGCTTTCTTT. This gives the protein CASSSPGQGKQAFF. Full variable domain (rest looked up from reference TRBV5-5 and TRBJ1-1): DAGVTQSPTHLIKTRGQQVTLRCSPISGHKSVSWYQQVLGQGPQFIFQYYEKEERGRGNFPDRFSARQFPNYSSELNVNALLLGDSALYLCASSSPGQGKQAFFGQGTRLTVV.

The genes are TRBV5-1 and TRBJ2-2, with 11 bases fitting TRBD1. CDR1 is SGHRS and CDR2 is YFSETQ in the germline V gene. Trimming took 3 bases from V and 5 from J; bases not matched to a gene: 0. The CDR3 extends over 14 amino acids. The CDR3 sequence is CASSWDRGTGELFF. DNA for the CDR3: TGCGCCAGCAGCTGGGACAGGGGGACCGGGGAGCTGTTTTTT.

This chain links TRBV6-6 with TRBJ2-2; 7 bases are shared with TRBD2. Germline values: CDR1 MNHNY, CDR2 SVGAGI (reference sequence). This CDR3 spans 15 amino acids. J lost 4 bases, V lost 4 bases, and 6 bases had no gene match. CDR3 bases: TGTGCCAGCAGTTTCAGACTAGCTAGCACCGGGGAGCTGTTTTTT. Translating gives CASSFRLASTGELFF.

This rearrangement joins TRBV6-6 to TRBJ2-7, with 7 nucleotides matching TRBD1. V lost 6 bases and J lost 7; bases outside the gene matches: 18. CDR3 length: 16 amino acids. Germline V gives CDR1 MNHNY, CDR2 SVGAGI (reference sequence). The DNA of the CDR3 is TGTGCCAGCAGGCCCCGACGACAGGGCCGCTTTGGGGAGCAGTACTTC. Translation gives CASRPRRQGRFGEQYF.

The chain has TRBV27 and TRBJ1-1; D may be TRBD1 (5 bases). With 5 bases removed from V and 1 base from J, the gap between germline ends came to 11 bases. Germline V gene data show CDR1 as MNHEY and CDR2 as SMNVEV (reference sequence). The CDR3 spans 14 residues. The CDR3: CASSGWGGNTEAFF. The CDR3 region has the DNA TGTGCCAGCAGTGGATGGGGGGGGAACACTGAAGCTTTCTTT.